This T cell receptor beta chain was observed in a study of cytotoxic CD8 clonotypes in ibrutinib-treated CLL. Repertoires were generated with immunoSEQ multiplex PCR, while TCRdb's copy carries only in-frame clones and drops some. The sample has hundreds of thousands of clones, under 70% seen once. The junction had 19 bases not matched to a gene; V was cut back by 5 bases and J by 8 bases. The CDR3 loop spans 18 amino acids. Germline-derived CDR1 and CDR2 are MDHEN and SYDVKM. This receptor was identified in a human donor with chronic lymphocytic leukemia. Source: PBMCs, taken after 36 months of ibrutinib treatment. The chain links TRBV28 to TRBJ2-1; 9 nucleotides line up with TRBD1. CDR3 coding DNA: TGTGCCAGCAGTCCGATCTTCGGGGACAGGGACCCCGGGGATGAGCAGTTCTTC. This gives the protein CASSPIFGDRDPGDEQFF.